This T cell receptor beta chain was recovered during a study of response to subunit inactivated influenza vaccine. Study observations and caveats: The authors offered the suggestion that each seasonal influenza vaccination recruits few new T cells.

The table lists this clonotype with a few counts. Its antigen is unidentified. One entry per CDR3 protein, called by TCRdb with MiXCR from the RT-PCR reads. This table holds hundreds of thousands of distinct CDR3 sequences, about 15% found once. This CDR3 region has 13 residues. Germline values: CDR1 MDHEN, CDR2 SYDVKM. Trimming removed 2 bases from V and 5 bases from J, with 7 bases in between. The clonotype comes from a middle-aged man who received an inactivated influenza vaccine. The V gene is TRBV28, the J gene TRBJ1-5; D unclear. The sequencing used PBMCs from blood, collected 11 to 12 days after vaccination. As DNA, the CDR3 is TGTGCCAGCAGTTTACTAATGGATCAGCCCCAGCATTTT. This codes for CASSLLMDQPQHF.